This T cell receptor beta chain was recovered during a study of CD8+CD57+ T cells in acquired aplastic anemia. Study-wide background: Sorted cells (CD4+ and CD8+) yielded DNA amounts that averaged about 3.1 ug.

Germline values: CDR1 KGHDR, CDR2 SFDVKD. V was pared by 3 bases and J by 8 bases, with 12 bases of the junction left unmatched. The CDR3 has 16 amino acids. General study findings and limits: Patients and controls were found to share over 25 CD8+ CDR3 sequences.

Ten or more counts support this clonotype. Its target is not known. The template used for profiling TCR beta VDJ and CDR3 was genomic DNA. One entry per CDR3 protein, called by TCRdb with MiXCR from the reads. The table lists fewer than 200,000 distinct CDR3 sequences, about 64% of them singletons. The receptor was derived from a human donor in good health. The rearrangement joins TRBV24-1 to TRBJ2-1; 7 positions match TRBD2. Sequenced input: sorted CD4+, CD8+, or CD8+CD57+ T cells (not recorded which) from PBMCs. The CDR3 DNA reads TGTGCCACCAGTGATCCTGTAAATTTGGGGGGGGATGAGCAGTTCTTC. The encoded protein is CATSDPVNLGGDEQFF.